Below are 17 T cell receptor beta chains sequenced from a single sample in a study of cytomegalovirus exposure and HLA in healthy donors. Measured with immunoSEQ multiplex PCR; TCRdb has only the in-frame clones, and not every one. The sample contains under 350,000 clones, approximately 83% of which appear only once. The sequencing sample was made of PBMCs. These TCRs come from a woman under 30 in good health and CMV-seronegative.

A few counts support this clone. V is TRBV30 and J is TRBJ1-4; D may be TRBD1 (6 bases). There are 15 residues in the CDR3. Germline CDR1 reads GTSNPN; CDR2 reads SVGIG (reference sequence). Trimming took off 6 bases at V and 6 bases at J, with 20 bases between the two ends. DNA of the CDR3: TGTGCCTGCGAATTTAACGGGACAAGATATGAAAAACTGTTTTTT. It is translated as CACEFNGTRYEKLFF. The full variable domain, its missing parts supplied by reference TRBV30 and TRBJ1-4, is SQTIHQWPATLVQPVGSPLSLECTVEGTSNPNLYWYRQAAGRGLQLLFYSVGIGQISSEVPQNLSASRPQDRQFILSSKKLLLSDSGFYLCACEFNGTRYEKLFFGSGTQLSVL.

The chain carries TRBV4-3 and TRBJ1-1; a possible D gene is TRBD1 (5 bases). This CDR3 comprises 14 residues. The V gene lost 1 base and the J gene lost 3 bases, with 9 bases spanning the gap. The V gene's germline CDR1 is LGHNA and CDR2 YSLEER. Here the CDR3 reads CASSQGGRDTEAFF. As DNA, the CDR3 is TGCGCCAGCAGCCAAGGGGGCAGGGACACTGAAGCTTTCTTT.

This clone was seen a few times. The V call is TRBV6-1, the J call TRBJ1-2, with a weak D call TRBD1 (5 bases). The CDR3 sequence is 15 residues long. V was pared by 1 base and J by 2 bases, with 11 bases between. The germline V gene encodes CDR1 MNHNS and CDR2 SASEGT. CDR3: CASSEGLGVNYGYTF. The CDR3 nucleotides read TGTGCCAGCAGTGAAGGGCTAGGGGTGAACTATGGCTACACCTTC.

CDR3 DNA: TGTGCCAGCAGCACGGGACAGGGGGTTTACTATGGCTACACCTTC. Protein: CASSTGQGVYYGYTF. The chain is built from TRBV9 and TRBJ1-2; TRBD1 matches at 11 bases. V trimming: 4 bases; J trimming: 3 bases; junction bases outside the gene matches: 5. The length of the CDR3 is 15 residues. Germline V CDR1 and CDR2: SGDLS, YYNGEE.

About this clone itself: Additional DNA sequences in this sample encode the identical CDR3. The rearrangement uses TRBV30 and TRBJ1-2, with D perhaps matching TRBD1 (5 bases). The V gene lost 2 bases and the J gene lost 2 bases, with 6 bases spanning the gap. The CDR3 extends over 12 amino acids. CDR1 is GTSNPN, CDR2 SVGIG, per germline (reference sequence). CDR3 sequence (DNA): TGTGCCTGGAGTTCAGGGAACTATGGCTACACCTTC. Amino acid sequence: CAWSSGNYGYTF.

J is TRBJ2-7 and V is TRBV5-1; 10 bases agree with TRBD1. The CDR3 extends over 17 amino acids. Trimming removed 0 bases from V and 7 bases from J; junction bases left unmatched: 13. CDR1 is SGHRS and CDR2 is YFSETQ in the germline V gene. The CDR3 is CASSLGAGTGARGEQYF. In DNA form, the CDR3 reads TGCGCCAGCAGCTTGGGAGCCGGGACAGGGGCGCGGGGGGAGCAGTACTTC.

The J gene is TRBJ2-7, the V gene TRBV14; 10 nucleotides line up with TRBD2. This CDR3 comprises 14 residues. Germline V gene lookup returns CDR1 SGHDN and CDR2 FVKESK. J was trimmed by 6 bases and V by 5 bases; bases with no gene match: 7. The CDR3 DNA reads as TGTGCCAGCAGCTTTCTAGCGGGAGCAGTCGAGCAGTACTTC. As protein: CASSFLAGAVEQYF.

This chain connects TRBV19 to TRBJ1-1, with 8 bases fitting TRBD1. V was clipped by 10 bases and J by 5 bases; unmatched bases: 3. The germline CDR1 and CDR2 sequences are LNHDA and SQIVND (reference sequence). This CDR3 is built from 11 residues. CDR3 DNA: TGTGCCACCAGGGGGCCAACTGAAGCTTTCTTT. Translation: CATRGPTEAFF.

The chain carries TRBV7-2 and TRBJ1-2, with D perhaps TRBD1 (6 bases). The CDR3 consists of 14 residues. CDR1 and CDR2 from the germline V gene are SGHTA and FQGNSA. Trimming took off 5 bases at V and 3 bases at J, with 13 bases between the two ends. CDR3 in amino acids: CASSPYRDDYGYTF. The CDR3, as DNA: TGTGCCAGCAGCCCCTACAGGGACGACTATGGCTACACCTTC.

V is TRBV25-1 and J is TRBJ1-1; the D is unclear. CDR1 and CDR2 (germline): MGHDK, SYGVNS. Between the trimmed V and J ends, which lost 8 bases and 0 bases, there was a span of 10 bases. The CDR3 has 13 residues. The CDR3 bases are TGTGCCAGCCGAAAACTTTTGAACACTGAAGCTTTCTTT. Protein: CASRKLLNTEAFF. The full variable domain, rest sourced from reference TRBV25-1 and TRBJ1-1, is EADIYQTPRYLVIGTGKKITLECSQTMGHDKMYWYQQDPGMELHLIHYSYGVNSTEKGDLSSESTVSRIRTEHFPLTLESARPSHTSQYLCASRKLLNTEAFFGQGTRLTVV.

The chain has TRBV11-2 and TRBJ2-1; TRBD2 agrees at 7 bases. V shed 5 bases, J shed 12 bases, and the junction held 10 bases outside the gene matches. Germline V gene sequence: CDR1 SGHAT, CDR2 FQNNGV. The CDR3 sequence is 13 residues long. CDR3 sequence: CASSPRGRVVQFF. The CDR3 region has the DNA TGTGCCAGCAGCCCTCGGGGGAGGGTAGTGCAGTTCTTC.

V is TRBV30 and J is TRBJ2-5, with D tentatively TRBD1 (5 bases). The germline gives CDR1 GTSNPN, CDR2 SVGIG (reference sequence). Trimming stripped 0 bases from V and 5 bases from J, with 10 bases between. The CDR3 contains 13 residues. In DNA, the CDR3 is TGTGCCTGGAGTGTACAGGAAGCGGAGACCCAGTACTTC. This sequence encodes CAWSVQEAETQYF.

The chain has TRBV2 and TRBJ2-2, with TRBD1 matching 7 bases. V lost 6 bases, J lost 2 bases, and 6 bases stayed unmatched. Germline values: CDR1 SNHLY, CDR2 FYNNEI. This CDR3 is 15 amino acids long. The CDR3: CASRPGQINTGELFF. The CDR3 bases are TGTGCCAGCAGACCGGGACAGATTAACACCGGGGAGCTGTTTTTT.

V and J are TRBV7-3 and TRBJ1-1, with D possibly matching TRBD1 (5 bases). The V end lost 4 bases, the J end lost 5 bases, and 17 bases lay between the germline ends. Germline assignment: CDR1 SGHTA and CDR2 FQGTGA. The CDR3 has 15 amino acids. The CDR3 region has the DNA TGTGCCAGCAGCTCAATCGGGGGAGATGAAACTGAAGCTTTCTTT. Translating gives CASSSIGGDETEAFF.

This clone was seen more than once but under ten times. The V gene is TRBV28, the J gene TRBJ1-1; D may be TRBD1 (6 bases). V was clipped by 7 bases and J by 3 bases, with 15 bases between them. Germline V gene lookup returns CDR1 MDHEN and CDR2 SYDVKM. CDR3 length: 14 residues. The DNA for the CDR3 is TGTGCCAGCACCTCGACAGGCCAATACACTGAAGCTTTCTTT. It codes for CASTSTGQYTEAFF. Based on the CDR3 plus reference TRBV28 and TRBJ1-1, the full variable domain is DVKVTQSSRYLVKRTGEKVFLECVQDMDHENMFWYRQDPGLGLRLIYFSYDVKMKEKGDIPEGYSVSREKKERFSLILESASTNQTSMYLCASTSTGQYTEAFFGQGTRLTVV.

This chain connects TRBV6-6 to TRBJ1-5; TRBD1 is a possible D gene (6 bases). This CDR3 spans 15 amino acids. Trimming took 0 bases from V and 4 from J, leaving 10 bases between them. Germline V gives CDR1 MNHNY, CDR2 SVGAGI (reference sequence). In nucleotides, the CDR3 is TGTGCCAGCAGTTACTCCCCAGGGGCTAATCAGCCCCAGCATTTT. It is translated as CASSYSPGANQPQHF.

This sequence joins TRBV2 and TRBJ1-2; 10 nucleotides align to TRBD1. CDR1 is SNHLY and CDR2 is FYNNEI in the germline V gene. The CDR3 has 13 amino acids. The J segment lost 7 bases and the V segment lost 9 bases, leaving 8 bases of the junction unmatched. The CDR3 coding sequence is TGTGCCAGGGGTTTGGACAGGGGGACTGGCTACACCTTC. This sequence encodes CARGLDRGTGYTF.